The 12 T cell receptor beta chains below all came from one sample that was sequenced in a study of blood T cell repertoires in COVID-19 (dated by TCRdb to the early 2020s). The library was prepared using the immunoSEQ multiplex PCR assay. The table was pulled from immuneACCESS by TCRdb, which kept in-frame rearrangements only. Such tables lose some clones; where checked, under half of the loss comes from unresolved V genes, and the rest has no known cause. This sample gives some 340,000 clones in total; 85% of them show up just once. The leading ten clones occupy roughly 3.6% of the sample. The sample consisted of peripheral blood. These receptors came from a woman under 30 with acute or convalescent COVID-19.

The rearrangement links TRBV9 to TRBJ2-7; 11 bases are shared with TRBD2. The germline V gene encodes CDR1 SGDLS and CDR2 YYNGEE. V lost 4 bases to trimming and J lost 0 bases; unmatched junction nucleotides: 12. The CDR3 extends over 18 amino acids. The CDR3 nucleotides read TGTGCCAGCAGCCCTATGGGACTAGCGGAGTCACTCTCCTACGAGCAGTACTTC. Translation gives CASSPMGLAESLSYEQYF.

J is TRBJ1-4 and V is TRBV7-2; tentatively, D is TRBD1 (6 bases). Trimming cost V 5 bases and J 8 bases, with 27 bases left between them. From germline, CDR1 is SGHTA and CDR2 FQGNSA. The CDR3 contains 18 residues. The CDR3, as DNA: TGTGCCAGCAGCCTCTATTCATTCGCAACCGGGGGGCGGGAAAAACTGTTTTTT. As protein: CASSLYSFATGGREKLFF.

The chain has TRBV10-3 and TRBJ1-5; D gene uncertain. The V end lost 3 bases, the J end lost 1 base, and 10 bases lay between the germline ends. The CDR3 extends over 15 amino acids. Germline CDR1 ENHRY, CDR2 SYGVKD. CDR3 sequence: CAISDIAGSNQPQHF. CDR3 DNA sequence: TGTGCCATCAGTGATATCGCGGGAAGCAATCAGCCCCAGCATTTT.

This rearrangement joins TRBV4-2 to TRBJ2-2; 9 bases align to TRBD1. The CDR3 contains 20 residues. The V gene end was trimmed by 1 base and the J gene end by 1 base; junction bases not matched to a gene: 13. CDR1 and CDR2 (germline): LGHNA, YNFKEQ. The CDR3: CASSQGAPSRQGVNTGELFF. CDR3 sequence (DNA): TGTGCCAGCAGCCAAGGAGCCCCCTCCCGACAGGGGGTGAACACCGGGGAGCTGTTTTTT.

The J gene is TRBJ2-1, the V gene TRBV10-3; 10 bases fit TRBD2. V lost 1 base to trimming and J lost 9 bases; unmatched junction nucleotides: 12. The germline V gene encodes CDR1 ENHRY and CDR2 SYGVKD. This CDR3 region has 17 residues. The CDR3 coding sequence is TGTGCCATCAGTGAGTTCGCGGGCCTAGCGGGAGTAGGTGAGCAGTTCTTC. Translation: CAISEFAGLAGVGEQFF.

V usage is TRBV19 and J usage is TRBJ2-1; 9 nucleotides align to TRBD1. After removal of 3 bases from V and 6 bases from J, the junction contained 6 bases not matched to a gene. The CDR3 loop spans 15 amino acids. Germline CDR1 reads LNHDA; CDR2 reads SQIVND (reference sequence). CDR3 sequence reads: CASSITGGPVNEQFF. The CDR3 DNA reads TGTGCCAGTAGTATCACAGGGGGCCCCGTCAATGAGCAGTTCTTC. Looking up the rest from reference TRBV19 and TRBJ2-1 gives the full variable domain: DGGITQSPKYLFRKEGQNVTLSCEQNLNHDAMYWYRQDPGQGLRLIYYSQIVNDFQKGDIAEGYSVSREKKESFPLTVTSAQKNPTAFYLCASSITGGPVNEQFFGPGTRLTVL.

V gene TRBV5-6 combines with J gene TRBJ1-1, with 7 bases fitting TRBD1. The CDR3 consists of 19 residues. Germline trimming cut 0 bases from V and 4 bases from J; bases unmatched to any gene: 18. Germline-derived CDR1 and CDR2 are SGHDT and YYEEEE. The CDR3 loop reads CASSLAGQGVRIWGTEAFF. CDR3 coding DNA: TGTGCCAGCAGCTTGGCGGGGCAGGGGGTAAGGATTTGGGGCACTGAAGCTTTCTTT.

This clone has only one observation. The rearrangement joins TRBV28 to TRBJ1-2; the match to TRBD1 covers 10 bases. The CDR3 totals 15 residues. Looked up from germline, CDR1 is MDHEN and CDR2 is SYDVKM. V was clipped by 6 bases and J by 5 bases; unmatched bases: 9. The CDR3 sequence is CASRTGTGVNYGYTF. In nucleotides, the CDR3 is TGTGCCAGCAGAACCGGGACAGGGGTCAATTATGGCTACACCTTC.

Only a few counts were recorded for this clone. The rearrangement links TRBV6-5 to TRBJ1-5, with a possible D match to TRBD1 (6 bases). The V and J ends lost 6 bases and 0 bases respectively, with 9 bases between them. The CDR3 length is 14 residues. Per the germline V gene, CDR1 is MNHEY and CDR2 is SVGAGI. CDR3 coding DNA: TGTGCCAGCAGAAAGGGGGATAGCAATCAGCCCCAGCATTTT. Its protein is CASRKGDSNQPQHF.

The chain joins TRBV5-4 to TRBJ1-1, with 12 positions matching TRBD1. The V segment lost 3 bases and the J segment 5 bases; nucleotides outside the gene matches: 8. Looked up from germline, CDR1 is SGHNT and CDR2 is YYREEE (reference sequence). The CDR3 length is 16 residues. The CDR3 DNA follows: TGTGCCAGCAGCTCCCCGGGACAGGGGGCTCGGACTGAAGCTTTCTTT. It encodes CASSSPGQGARTEAFF.

The V call is TRBV6-5, the J call TRBJ2-7; TRBD1 matches 10 bases. The trim removed 4 bases at V and 3 bases at J, leaving 6 bases unmatched. Germline assignment: CDR1 MNHEY and CDR2 SVGAGI. The CDR3 consists of 15 residues. The CDR3 loop reads CASSSRQGADYEQYF. DNA for the CDR3: TGTGCCAGCAGTTCCAGACAGGGGGCGGACTACGAGCAGTACTTC.

CDR3 nucleotide sequence: TGTGCCAGCAGCCCGGGAGGGTCGGGCTACGAGCAGTACTTC. Encoded protein: CASSPGGSGYEQYF. The rearrangement joins TRBV7-9 to TRBJ2-7; 8 bases fit TRBD2. Per germline, CDR1 SEHNR and CDR2 FQNEAQ (reference sequence). J gave up 3 bases and V 5 bases, and 6 bases lay outside the gene matches. CDR3 size: 14 residues.